This T cell receptor beta chain was found in a study of blood T cell repertoires in COVID-19 (dated by TCRdb to about 2020). For the study in its entirety: Samples covering the acute and convalescent phases of COVID-19 were provided by collaborators in the United States, Italy and Spain. The prospective study material was composed of cDNA or gDNA derived from T cells, B-cell-depleted T cells, or PBMCs. Subjects who had been exposed to COVID-19, were actively infected with it, or had recovered from it provided the deeply sampled blood TCRbeta repertoires that made up the dataset. A freely available public database, intended as a resource for researchers studying the immune response to SARS-CoV-2, is where the repertoires were released. The samples were drawn from two sources: the first 160 participants of the ongoing ImmuneRACE study, and 1,254 subjects contributed by 6 global collaborators. The sample metadata nearly always contained a de-identified subject ID, COVID-19 status, age in years and sex. Where available, HLA class I and class II types were obtained from metadata supplied by the sample provider rather than from assay-based typing. General conclusions and limits of the study: How much clinical and demographic metadata was included differed by source and by participant, and the metadata was provided uncurated.

Concerning this clone: Its antigen target is currently unknown. Within one base of it there is no much larger clone, and no base qualities were kept.

TCRbeta CDR3 regions were amplified from genomic DNA by means of the immunoSEQ Assay, a bias-controlled multiplex PCR. The study's processing was this. The number of nucleated cells in each sample was estimated from the amplification of reference gene primers within the assay. To quantify the absolute abundance of each unique TCRbeta CDR3 rearrangement, sequence reads were collapsed and filtered. For each sample, productive Simpson clonality was calculated as the square root of Simpson's diversity index over productive rearrangements. Here the immuneACCESS table is served through TCRdb, limited to in-frame sequences with V and J called. Missing clones are a known gap in these copies; in checked studies unresolved V genes cover under half, and the rest lacks a known reason. That table furnishes V, J and clone size, whereas the DNA furnished D and trimming. This sample holds about 300,000 clones; 88% were observed only once. 1.6% of the sample is held by the ten biggest clonotypes.

Reading from cysteine to phenylalanine, the CDR3 counts 14 amino acids. Here the CDR3 DNA is all that survives: 42 bases in frame from base 1. Trimming takes 3 bases from V and 8 bases from J, and the germline ends sit 14 bases apart. The germline V gene gives CDR1 as SNHLY and CDR2 as FYNNEI. One collaborating source in Seattle enrolled patients while the patients were actively infected and followed the patients over time throughout the course of disease. Each collaborating institution followed its own protocols to collect whole blood in K2EDTA tubes. Collaborator samples were shipped for TCRbeta analysis as frozen whole blood, isolated PBMCs, or DNA extracted from either sample type.

This clonotype was sampled from a woman aged 30 to 39 with COVID-19, enrolled during active disease. Sample: peripheral blood. The rearranged chain carries TRBV2 and TRBJ2-1; the D gene is perhaps TRBD1, from 5 matching bases. Read as DNA, the sequence is TGTGCCAGCAGTGAGCTGCCAGGGTCGGATGAGCAGTTCTTC. This gives the protein CASSELPGSDEQFF.